Presented here are 25 T cell receptor beta chains from one specimen sequenced in a study of Graves' ophthalmopathy and Graves' hyperthyroidism. The TCR beta CDR3 regions underwent amplification from RNA transcripts. The workflow started with a first-round RT-PCR run with HTBI primers and then moved on to a second-round multiplex PCR. TCRdb reprocessed the multiplex PCR reads via MiXCR and lists one record per CDR3 protein. The sample has 900,000 to 1,200,000 distinct CDR3 sequences; 36% are singletons. Input material: peripheral blood or thyroid tissue (not recorded which). The receptors here all came from an adult man with Graves' hyperthyroidism.

About this clonotype: Relative to the germline gene, one junction end is altered; a read error may explain this. The chain joins TRBV10-3 to TRBJ1-1, with 8 bases matching TRBD1. The CDR3 contains 15 residues. Germline CDR1 ENHRY, CDR2 SYGVKD. CDR3 sequence: CATSGRQGPDTEAFF. DNA for the CDR3: TGTGCCACCAGTGGGAGACAGGGGCCAGACACTGAAGCTTTCTTT.

This chain uses TRBV12-3 or TRBV12-4 with TRBJ1-2, with a tentative D call TRBD1 (5 bases). Trimming removed 6 bases from V and 7 bases from J, with 18 bases in between. The CDR3 totals 14 residues. CDR3 in amino acids: CASRPRGGVCGYTF. CDR3 coding DNA: TGTGCCAGCAGGCCCCGCGGGGGAGTCTGTGGCTACACCTTC.

The V call is TRBV2, the J call TRBJ1-4; TRBD1 is a possible D gene (6 bases). V was pared by 7 bases and J by 2 bases, with 11 bases between. CDR3 size: 14 residues. CDR1 and CDR2 (germline): SNHLY, FYNNEI. The chain's CDR3 is CASIRGNTNEKLFF. The CDR3 DNA is TGTGCCAGCATTAGGGGGAACACTAATGAAAAACTGTTTTTT.

This sequence joins TRBV5-1 and TRBJ2-2, with D perhaps TRBD1 (5 bases). Germline V gene data show CDR1 as SGHRS and CDR2 as YFSETQ. V lost 4 bases and J 1 base, leaving 11 bases between the germline ends. The CDR3 runs to 15 residues. CDR3 nucleotides: TGCGCCAGCAGCACCACAGGAGTGAACACCGGGGAGCTGTTTTTT. This encodes CASSTTGVNTGELFF.

This sequence joins TRBV7-9 and TRBJ2-2; D not resolved. The germline gives CDR1 SEHNR, CDR2 FQNEAQ (reference sequence). Trimming removed 5 bases from V and 6 bases from J, with 13 bases in between. The length of the CDR3 is 14 residues. The CDR3 loop is CASSVDMGPGELFF. As DNA, the CDR3 is TGTGCCAGCAGCGTAGATATGGGTCCCGGGGAGCTGTTTTTT.

This clonotype has just a few counts. The rearrangement uses TRBV9 and TRBJ1-1, with 7 bases that match TRBD1. Germline V gene sequence: CDR1 SGDLS, CDR2 YYNGEE. The CDR3 length is 14 residues. Unmatched junction bases numbered 4, after V lost 3 bases and J lost 2 bases. The CDR3: CASSAGGENTEAFF. The CDR3 DNA reads TGTGCCAGCAGCGCAGGGGGAGAAAACACTGAAGCTTTCTTT.

This clonotype was seen at least ten times. The chain combines TRBV6-2 or TRBV6-3 with TRBJ1-5, with D possibly TRBD1 on 5 matching bases. The length of the CDR3 is 14 residues. CDR1 MNHEY and CDR2 SVGEGT come from the germline V gene. Trimming left V 5 bases short and J 5 bases short, with 13 bases between. CDR3 amino acids: CASSPGRRDQPQHF. DNA for the CDR3: TGTGCCAGCAGTCCGGGACGGCGAGATCAGCCCCAGCATTTT.

This clonotype has ten or more counts. The rearrangement links TRBV15 to TRBJ2-5, with 10 nucleotides matching TRBD2. The V gene end was trimmed by 0 bases and the J gene end by 3 bases; junction bases not matched to a gene: 7. Germline-derived CDR1 and CDR2 are LNHNV and YYDKDF (reference sequence). The CDR3 sequence is 17 residues long. CDR3 residues: CATSRDILAGVKETQYF. As DNA, the CDR3 is TGTGCCACCAGCAGAGATATCCTAGCGGGAGTAAAAGAGACCCAGTACTTC.

This clonotype was detected only a few times. The V call is TRBV5-5, the J call TRBJ2-6; D is unclear. Germline V gives CDR1 SGHKS, CDR2 YYEKEE (reference sequence). This CDR3 has 16 residues. Trimming pared 4 bases from V and 0 bases from J, leaving 11 bases between. CDR3 residues: CASSPPGSSGANVLTF. CDR3 bases: TGTGCCAGCAGCCCCCCCGGCAGCTCTGGGGCCAACGTCCTGACTTTC.

This clonotype was recorded a few times. This chain uses TRBV3-1 with TRBJ2-7; TRBD1 aligns across 8 bases. Per germline, CDR1 LGHDT and CDR2 YNNKEL (reference sequence). Trimming at V came to 2 bases and at J to 0 bases, leaving 6 bases not matched to a gene. The CDR3 has 16 amino acids. CDR3 sequence reads: CASSQIRDRSSYEQYF. For the CDR3, the DNA is TGTGCCAGCAGCCAAATCCGGGACAGGAGCTCCTACGAGCAGTACTTC.

This clonotype came up many times. CDR3 amino acids: CASSPHAGDHSPLHF. CDR3 bases: TGTGCCAGCAGTCCACACGCAGGGGACCATTCACCCCTCCACTTT. This sequence joins TRBV12-3 or TRBV12-4 and TRBJ1-6; D may be TRBD1 (6 bases). CDR3 length equals 15 residues. The V end was cut by 5 bases, the J end by 8 bases, with 16 bases between.

This clonotype was seen a single time. V and J are TRBV3-1 and TRBJ2-2; unclear D gene. CDR3 length: 13 amino acids. Trimming removed 5 bases at V and 7 bases at J, with 11 bases between. The germline V gene encodes CDR1 LGHDT and CDR2 YNNKEL (reference sequence). The CDR3 nucleotides read TGTGCCAGCAGCTACATGATTGTCGGGGAGCTGTTTTTT. Translating it yields CASSYMIVGELFF.

This clonotype was observed a few times. This chain uses TRBV20-1 with TRBJ2-2; a weak D match, TRBD1 (6 bases). Trimming stripped 3 bases from V and 4 bases from J, with 15 bases between. The length of the CDR3 is 15 residues. CDR1 DFQATT and CDR2 SNEGSKA come from the germline V gene (reference sequence). The CDR3 DNA reads TGCAGTGCTAGTCGGCAGGGGCCGAGCACCGGGGAGCTGTTTTTT. Protein sequence: CSASRQGPSTGELFF.

This clonotype was seen a few times. This sequence may be a read error, since a much larger clone differs from it by one base. The chain has TRBV7-2 and TRBJ2-7; maybe TRBD1 (5 bases). V lost 4 bases and J lost 2, with 12 bases in between. The CDR3 sequence is 14 residues long. In germline, CDR1 is SGHTA, CDR2 FQGNSA. CDR3: CASSWGTVTYEQYF. The CDR3 DNA is TGTGCCAGCAGCTGGGGCACGGTCACCTACGAGCAGTACTTC.

The chain links TRBV11-2 to TRBJ1-1; D is uncertain. CDR3 length: 15 residues. Germline CDR1 is SGHAT and CDR2 is FQNNGV. Trimming shortened V by 5 bases and J by 2 bases, and 15 bases separated the two germline ends. CDR3 region: CASSLRTVGNTEAFF. Written as DNA, the CDR3 is TGTGCCAGCAGCCTCAGGACGGTGGGAAACACTGAAGCTTTCTTT.

Turning to this clonotype: This may be a read error, as it is one base from a much larger clone. This chain links TRBV19 with TRBJ1-2, with D possibly matching TRBD1 (5 bases). From germline, CDR1 is LNHDA and CDR2 SQIVND (reference sequence). This CDR3 is 13 amino acids long. With 6 bases removed from V and 4 bases from J, the gap between germline ends came to 12 bases. Written as DNA, the CDR3 is TGTGCCAGTAGCTTGACAGTCGGCTATGGCTACACCTTC. This sequence encodes CASSLTVGYGYTF.

Comments on this clonotype: Just one base apart from a much larger clone, this may be a read error. The chain's CDR3 is CASSITGGEQSQHF. CDR3 nucleotide sequence: TGTGCCAGTAGTATTACAGGGGGCGAACAGTCCCAGCATTTT. This chain connects TRBV19 to TRBJ1-5, with 9 bases fitting TRBD1. This CDR3 has 14 amino acids. Per the germline V gene, CDR1 is LNHDA and CDR2 is SQIVND (reference sequence). The ends lost 3 bases at V and 11 bases at J; junction bases unmatched: 8.

This clonotype has just a few counts. Since no conserved phenylalanine or tryptophan closes the CDR3, a read error is the likely cause. This rearrangement joins TRBV7-2 to TRBJ2-7; D unclear. V was clipped by 1 base and J by 1 base, with 8 bases between them. Germline V CDR1 and CDR2: SGHTA, FQGNSA. The CDR3 is made up of 14 amino acids. The DNA for the CDR3 is TGTGCCAGCAGCTTAGGTGACGGGTCCTACGAGCAGTACTCC. Protein product: CASSLGDGSYEQYS.

In this sample, this clonotype turned up once. This sequence joins TRBV7-9 and TRBJ2-5, with 11 bases matching TRBD2. Germline lookup yields CDR1 SEHNR and CDR2 FQNEAQ (reference sequence). The CDR3 sequence is 15 residues long. With 6 bases clipped from V and 4 bases from J, the junction kept 7 bases outside the gene matches. The CDR3 region is CASRASGRSGETQYF. CDR3 coding DNA: TGTGCCAGCAGAGCTAGCGGGAGGTCGGGAGAGACCCAGTACTTC.

For this clonotype: The junction departs from germline at one end; a sequencing error may be responsible. The chain employs TRBV29-1 and TRBJ1-2; D ambiguous. There are 12 residues in the CDR3. The germline gives CDR1 SQVTM, CDR2 ANQGSEA. This chain's CDR3 is CSVEVQRYGYTF. The DNA for the CDR3 is TGCAGCGTGGAAGTACAGAGATATGGCTACACCTTC.

V is TRBV20-1 and J is TRBJ2-5, with D possibly TRBD1 on 6 matching bases. Trimming removed 8 bases from V and 4 bases from J, with 17 bases in between. Germline CDR1 is DFQATT and CDR2 is SNEGSKA (reference sequence). CDR3 length: 13 amino acids. CDR3 in amino acids: CSPTGMGAETQYF. CDR3 DNA: TGCAGTCCCACCGGGATGGGGGCAGAGACCCAGTACTTC.

V and J are TRBV6-5 and TRBJ2-7; D possibly corresponds to TRBD1 (6 bases). Trimming removed 6 bases from V and 4 bases from J, with 22 bases in between. CDR3 length equals 16 residues. The germline gives CDR1 MNHEY, CDR2 SVGAGI. In nucleotides, the CDR3 is TGTGCCAGCAGCCCCCTACAGGGAGCACTGTATTACGAGCAGTACTTC. It codes for CASSPLQGALYYEQYF.

This sequence joins TRBV19 and TRBJ2-7; no definite D call. Deletions cut 8 bases from V and 3 bases from J, with 14 bases between. The CDR3 has 13 residues. CDR1 is LNHDA, CDR2 SQIVND, per germline (reference sequence). This CDR3 is CASGKGFGYEQYF. As DNA, the CDR3 is TGTGCCAGTGGGAAGGGATTCGGCTACGAGCAGTACTTC.

V is TRBV7-2 and J is TRBJ2-5; 7 nucleotides agree with TRBD1. Trimming at V came to 6 bases and at J to 1 base, leaving 5 bases not matched to a gene. Looked up from germline, CDR1 is SGHTA and CDR2 is FQGNSA. CDR3 size: 14 residues. In DNA, the CDR3 is TGTGCCAGCAGACAGGGGAGCTCCCAAGAGACCCAGTACTTC. The encoded protein is CASRQGSSQETQYF.

This clonotype was detected many times. The chain carries TRBV25-1 and TRBJ1-3; no clear D gene. V lost 2 bases to trimming and J lost 0 bases, with 8 bases between them. The germline gives CDR1 MGHDK, CDR2 SYGVNS. The CDR3 has 15 amino acids. Here the CDR3 reads CASSEGLISGNTIYF. For the CDR3, the DNA is TGTGCCAGCAGTGAAGGACTGATCTCTGGAAACACCATATATTTT.